These T cell receptor beta chains were read from a single sample in a study of blood T cell repertoires in COVID-19. Sequencing was performed with immunoSEQ multiplex PCR; in TCRdb, only in-frame clones are kept and a portion is missing. Among 110,000 or so clones listed, roughly 82% were seen once. Sample: peripheral blood. The receptors were sampled from a woman in her 40s with acute or convalescent COVID-19. Both conserved end residues are part of each CDR3. D genes are given only for firm matches. Clone size is stated in some rows and not others, as once, few, many or a class when expanded.

d_gene,j_gene,len,abundance,v_gene,CDR3aa,CDR3nt
NA,TRBJ2-7,15,NA,TRBV5-1,CASSLGTVDSYEQYF,TGCGCCAGCAGCTTGGGGACAGTGGATTCCTACGAGCAGTACTTC
NA,TRBJ2-3,15,NA,TRBV5-4,CASSLTVLSTDTQYF,TGTGCCAGCAGCTTGACAGTCTTGAGCACAGATACGCAGTATTTT
NA,TRBJ1-5,13,few,TRBV2,CASSGTLNQPQHF,TGTGCCAGCAGTGGGACACTCAATCAGCCCCAGCATTTT
TRBD1,TRBJ2-5,14,NA,TRBV29-1,CSVEFGVRGETQYF,TGCAGCGTTGAATTCGGGGTCAGGGGGGAGACCCAGTACTTC
NA,TRBJ1-4,14,NA,TRBV27,CASSPRRDNEKLFF,TGTGCCAGCAGTCCCCGACGGGATAATGAAAAACTGTTTTTT
NA,TRBJ1-4,15,NA,TRBV5-1,CASSTRDSANEKLFF,TGCGCCAGCAGCACGAGGGATTCAGCTAATGAAAAACTGTTTTTT
NA,TRBJ1-3,14,NA,TRBV30,CAWSGRWAGNTIYF,TGTGCCTGGAGTGGGAGGTGGGCAGGAAACACCATATATTTT
TRBD1,TRBJ1-5,14,NA,TRBV9,CASSPGTGGQPQHF,TGTGCCAGCAGCCCCGGGACAGGGGGTCAGCCCCAGCATTTT
NA,TRBJ1-1,13,NA,TRBV19,CASSVGAGFEAFF,TGTGCCAGTAGTGTAGGAGCCGGGTTTGAAGCTTTCTTT
NA,TRBJ2-5,15,NA,TRBV7-3,CASSPTAGLGETQYF,TGTGCCAGCAGCCCAACCGCGGGGTTGGGAGAGACCCAGTACTTC
NA,TRBJ2-2,15,NA,TRBV6-5,CASSAGSALTGELFF,TGTGCCAGCAGCGCAGGGTCAGCGCTCACCGGGGAGCTGTTTTTT
NA,TRBJ2-7,11,NA,TRBV11-2,CASRIGYEQYF,TGTGCCAGCAGAATCGGTTACGAGCAGTACTTC
TRBD1,TRBJ1-2,14,once,TRBV5-1,CASSLGQGGYGYTF,TGCGCCAGCAGCTTGGGGCAGGGGGGCTATGGCTACACCTTC
NA,TRBJ2-4,16,once,TRBV7-9,CASSRHRGGGKNIQYF,TGTGCCAGCAGCCGTCACAGGGGAGGTGGCAAAAACATTCAGTACTTC
NA,TRBJ1-2,16,NA,TRBV28,CASSQGSGGRVYGYTF,TGTGCCAGCAGCCAAGGGTCGGGGGGGCGCGTCTATGGCTACACCTTC
TRBD2,TRBJ2-3,13,once,TRBV12-3/TRBV12-4,CASSSSGADTQYF,TGTGCCAGCAGTTCTAGCGGGGCAGATACGCAGTATTTT
TRBD1,TRBJ1-2,13,NA,TRBV30,CAWSVQGARGYTF,TGTGCCTGGAGTGTACAGGGGGCGCGTGGCTACACCTTC
NA,TRBJ1-2,18,NA,TRBV13,CASSLYRSRVEGRYGYTF,TGTGCCAGCAGCTTATACCGAAGCAGGGTGGAGGGCCGCTATGGCTACACCTTC
TRBD2,TRBJ2-1,17,NA,TRBV18,CASSPLSRGGSYNEQFF,TGTGCCAGCTCACCACTATCGCGGGGGGGCTCCTACAATGAGCAGTTCTTC
NA,TRBJ1-2,14,NA,TRBV7-2,CASSPGQHNYGYTF,TGTGCCAGCAGCCCCGGACAGCACAACTATGGCTACACCTTC
NA,TRBJ1-1,13,NA,TRBV5-1,CASSLRGLSEAFF,TGCGCCAGCAGCCTCCGGGGTCTCAGTGAAGCTTTCTTT
NA,TRBJ2-7,12,NA,TRBV30,CAWGTWSYEQYF,TGTGCCTGGGGTACATGGTCCTACGAGCAGTACTTC
TRBD1,TRBJ1-3,13,NA,TRBV6-5,CASSWDSGNTIYF,TGTGCCAGCAGTTGGGACAGCGGAAACACCATATATTTT
TRBD1,TRBJ2-7,15,few,TRBV19,CASSKGGPRSYEQYF,TGTGCCAGTAGTAAAGGGGGCCCCAGGTCCTACGAGCAGTACTTC
NA,TRBJ1-1,14,NA,TRBV5-1,CASSLGGMNTEAFF,TGCGCCAGCAGCTTAGGGGGTATGAACACTGAAGCTTTCTTT
NA,TRBJ1-1,14,NA,TRBV6-6,CASSGGRGNTEAFF,TGTGCCAGCAGTGGAGGACGGGGGAACACTGAAGCTTTCTTT
TRBD2,TRBJ2-1,16,NA,TRBV4-1,CASSQGGRSGGRKQFF,TGCGCCAGCAGCCAAGGAGGCCGCAGCGGGGGGCGGAAGCAGTTCTTC
NA,TRBJ1-1,12,NA,TRBV5-1,CASSLDHGGAFF,TGCGCCAGCAGCTTGGACCACGGGGGAGCTTTCTTT
TRBD1,TRBJ1-2,14,NA,TRBV6-5,CASRVGTGVYGYTF,TGTGCCAGCAGGGTTGGGACAGGGGTCTATGGCTACACCTTC
NA,TRBJ1-4,14,NA,TRBV19,CASSMFQGSEKLFF,TGTGCCAGTAGTATGTTCCAGGGGAGTGAAAAACTGTTTTTT
NA,TRBJ1-1,14,NA,TRBV20-1,CSASKNRVYTEAFF,TGCAGTGCTAGTAAAAACAGGGTATACACTGAAGCTTTCTTT
NA,TRBJ2-1,15,NA,TRBV6-5,CASSYAGPLGDEQFF,TGTGCCAGCAGTTATGCGGGACCCCTGGGCGATGAGCAGTTCTTC
NA,TRBJ1-2,12,NA,TRBV7-8,CASSLGLRGYTF,TGTGCCAGCAGCCTGGGACTCCGTGGCTACACCTTC
TRBD1,TRBJ1-5,16,few,TRBV7-6,CASSARTGNSNQPQHF,TGTGCCAGCAGCGCCCGGACAGGGAATAGCAATCAGCCCCAGCATTTT
NA,TRBJ1-6,13,NA,TRBV2,CASSSDGISPLHF,TGTGCCAGCAGTTCGGACGGGATTTCACCCCTCCACTTT
NA,TRBJ2-2,15,few,TRBV2,CASSEAGGNTGELFF,TGTGCCAGCAGTGAAGCGGGGGGAAACACCGGGGAGCTGTTTTTT
TRBD1,TRBJ1-4,14,NA,TRBV7-8,CASSVGTVNEKLFF,TGTGCCAGCAGCGTCGGGACAGTTAATGAAAAACTGTTTTTT
NA,TRBJ2-2,15,NA,TRBV6-5,CASTPPGTGTGELFF,TGTGCCAGCACCCCCCCGGGAACAGGGACCGGGGAGCTGTTTTTT
TRBD1,TRBJ2-7,16,once,TRBV6-1,CASSEGVPGGIYEQYF,TGTGCCAGCAGTGAAGGCGTACCAGGGGGCATCTACGAGCAGTACTTC
TRBD2,TRBJ2-1,16,NA,TRBV7-6,CASSFGSVGGSNEQFF,TGTGCCAGCAGCTTCGGTTCCGTCGGGGGGAGTAATGAGCAGTTCTTC
TRBD2,TRBJ2-1,15,NA,TRBV10-1,CASSDLAGGRNEQFF,TGCGCCAGCAGTGATCTAGCGGGGGGTAGGAATGAGCAGTTCTTC
NA,TRBJ1-6,15,NA,TRBV7-9,CASSSATVPNSPLHF,TGTGCCAGCAGCTCCGCGACAGTTCCCAATTCACCCCTCCACTTT